This TCR beta chain was recorded in a study of T cells in Graves' hyperthyroidism and ophthalmopathy. Amplified regions were TCR beta CDR3 sequences from RNA transcripts. The TCR CDR3 first-round RT-PCR relied on the HTBI primer set. Via MiXCR, TCRdb re-called the multiplex PCR reads, giving one row per CDR3 protein. The table has about 270,000 distinct CDR3 sequences, less than 30% seen once. V lost 5 bases and J lost 4; bases outside the gene matches: 16. Germline CDR1 reads MDHEN; CDR2 reads SYDVKM. The CDR3 is 18 amino acids. This TCR was sampled from a man aged 35 to 55 with Graves' hyperthyroidism that later progressed to Graves' ophthalmopathy. This chain connects TRBV28 to TRBJ2-5, with 10 bases that match TRBD1. The sequencing sample was made of blood. The CDR3 here is CASSPPKTGGKKGETQYF. The CDR3 DNA reads TGTGCCAGCAGTCCCCCCAAGACAGGGGGCAAAAAGGGAGAGACCCAGTACTTC.